This T cell receptor beta chain was retrieved from a study of long-term antiretroviral therapy in people with HIV. Trimming shortened V by 4 bases and J by 4 bases, and 18 bases separated the two germline ends. Germline V gene sequence: CDR1 SGHDT, CDR2 YYEEEE. The CDR3 loop spans 16 amino acids. An immunoSEQ assay, version v3.0, was performed at survey level. Measured with immunoSEQ multiplex PCR; TCRdb has only the in-frame clones, and not every one. This table holds about 25,000 clones, approximately 86% found once. The sequence derives from a woman younger than 45 with HIV. The chain links TRBV5-6 to TRBJ1-3; D possibly corresponds to TRBD1 (5 bases). The source material was unsorted PBMCs, sampled 1.9 years after starting antiretroviral therapy. CDR3 sequence: CASSTTSVGGGNTIYF. The DNA for the CDR3 is TGTGCCAGCAGCACCACTTCCGTGGGGGGAGGAAACACCATATATTTT.